These 14 T cell receptor beta chains came from one sample sequenced in a study of T-cell reconstitution after alpha-beta-depleted transplantation in children. It was with unique molecular identifiers that the TCRbeta library was prepared. One entry per CDR3 protein, called by TCRdb with MiXCR from the PCR reads. The sample holds about 540,000 distinct CDR3 sequences, approximately 16% seen once. Sample: PBMCs from the stem cell graft donor, taken from the stem cell graft. These receptors were obtained from a human donor who donated a stem cell graft to a child with acute lymphoblastic leukemia.

Only a few counts were recorded for this clonotype. This rearrangement joins TRBV9 to TRBJ2-1; 13 bases fit TRBD2. V was pared by 4 bases and J by 2 bases, with 9 bases of the junction left unmatched. CDR3 size: 18 residues. In germline, CDR1 is SGDLS, CDR2 YYNGEE. CDR3 protein: CASSSPGTSGTPYNEQFF. CDR3 DNA: TGTGCCAGCAGCTCTCCCGGGACTAGCGGGACTCCCTACAATGAGCAGTTCTTC.

This clonotype has just a few counts. The gene calls are TRBV7-9 and TRBJ2-7; D gene uncertain. The CDR3 is made up of 15 amino acids. Trimming left V 7 bases short and J 4 bases short, with 20 bases between. Germline CDR1 and CDR2: SEHNR and FQNEAQ (reference sequence). The CDR3: CASTSSGFPIYEQYF. CDR3 coding DNA: TGTGCCAGCACCTCCTCTGGATTTCCTATTTACGAGCAGTACTTC.

V usage is TRBV6-4 and J usage is TRBJ2-1; maybe TRBD1 (6 bases). There are 13 residues in the CDR3. Per the germline V gene, CDR1 is MRHNA and CDR2 is SNTAGT. Trimming removed 4 bases at V and 6 bases at J, with 10 bases between. CDR3 protein: CASSGWTVNEQFF. CDR3 in DNA: TGTGCCAGCAGTGGCTGGACAGTCAATGAGCAGTTCTTC.

In this sample, this clonotype turned up a few times. The V and J genes are TRBV12-3 or TRBV12-4 and TRBJ2-1, with TRBD2 identical over 9 bases. The CDR3 runs to 17 residues. The junction had 11 bases not matched to a gene; V was cut back by 6 bases and J by 2 bases. Here the CDR3 DNA reads TGTGCCAGCAGCACTCCCGTGACTAGCGGAGCCTACAATGAGCAGTTCTTC. This sequence encodes CASSTPVTSGAYNEQFF.

The genes are TRBV20-1 and TRBJ1-1, with a tentative D call TRBD1 (5 bases). This CDR3 is 15 amino acids long. The germline V gene has CDR1 DFQATT and CDR2 SNEGSKA (reference sequence). The V gene lost 3 bases and the J gene lost 1 base, with 15 bases spanning the gap. The CDR3: CSASEPRGGNTEAFF. In nucleotides, the CDR3 is TGCAGTGCTAGTGAACCTCGGGGGGGGAACACTGAAGCTTTCTTT.

There are a few counts of this clonotype. This chain's CDR3 is CASSDLAASGNDEQFF. The CDR3 DNA is TGTGCCAGCAGTGATTTAGCGGCTAGCGGGAATGATGAGCAGTTCTTC. This chain uses TRBV6-4 with TRBJ2-1; 9 bases are a match to TRBD2. The CDR3 totals 16 residues. Per germline, CDR1 MRHNA and CDR2 SNTAGT. The trim removed 3 bases at V and 8 bases at J, leaving 11 bases unmatched.

This chain connects TRBV20-1 to TRBJ2-7, with a weak D call TRBD1 (6 bases). V shed 5 bases and J shed 5 bases, with 10 bases lying between them. The CDR3 is 11 amino acids. The germline CDR1 and CDR2 sequences are DFQATT and SNEGSKA (reference sequence). The CDR3 reads CSAPRGDEQYF. CDR3 coding DNA: TGCAGTGCTCCCAGGGGAGACGAGCAGTACTTC.

This chain connects TRBV29-1 to TRBJ1-6; 8 positions match TRBD1. The germline CDR1 and CDR2 sequences are SQVTM and ANQGSEA. Trimming cost V 6 bases and J 7 bases; bases outside gene matches: 5. This CDR3 is 13 amino acids long. Written as DNA, the CDR3 is TGCAGCGTCCAGGGGGCGCGGAATTCACCCCTCCACTTT. This translates into CSVQGARNSPLHF.

V gene TRBV3-1 combines with J gene TRBJ1-1; TRBD1 matches 7 bases. V lost 2 bases to trimming and J lost 9 bases; unmatched junction nucleotides: 12. There are 15 residues in the CDR3. CDR1 is LGHDT, CDR2 YNNKEL, per germline (reference sequence). CDR3 residues: CASSQRRGQGSKAFF. CDR3 nucleotides: TGTGCCAGCAGCCAAAGGAGGGGGCAAGGGTCGAAAGCTTTCTTT.

This clonotype showed up just a few times. The CDR3 sequence is CASSFGTGYRAGNTIYF. CDR3 nucleotides: TGTGCCAGCAGCTTTGGGACAGGGTATCGGGCTGGAAACACCATATATTTT. The chain couples TRBV11-2 to TRBJ1-3, with TRBD1 identical over 9 bases. Per the germline V gene, CDR1 is SGHAT and CDR2 is FQNNGV. V trimming: 3 bases; J trimming: 2 bases; junction bases outside the gene matches: 8. This CDR3 spans 17 amino acids.

The chain has TRBV15 and TRBJ2-3; 10 nucleotides align to TRBD2. There are 16 residues in the CDR3. V gave up 5 bases and J gave up 6 bases; unmatched junction bases: 11. Germline V lookup: CDR1 LNHNV, CDR2 YYDKDF (reference sequence). The CDR3 loop is CATSWYPSGRSDTQYF. The CDR3 DNA reads as TGTGCCACCAGCTGGTACCCTAGCGGGAGAAGTGATACGCAGTATTTT.

V gene TRBV5-1 combines with J gene TRBJ2-2; D not certain. Germline V gives CDR1 SGHRS, CDR2 YFSETQ. V lost 0 bases to trimming and J lost 7 bases, with 16 bases between them. The CDR3 extends over 16 amino acids. The CDR3 here is CASSLARASFIGELFF. CDR3 DNA: TGCGCCAGCAGCTTGGCCCGGGCTAGTTTCATCGGGGAGCTGTTTTTT.

This clonotype was recorded at least ten times. This sequence joins TRBV4-2 and TRBJ2-7; 10 nucleotides align to TRBD2. The CDR3 is made up of 16 amino acids. CDR1 and CDR2 from the germline V gene are LGHNA and YNFKEQ. The V segment lost 0 bases and the J segment 2 bases; nucleotides outside the gene matches: 4. In DNA, the CDR3 is TGTGCCAGCAGCCAAGAGCCTAGCGGGAGTGCCTACGAGCAGTACTTC. This codes for CASSQEPSGSAYEQYF.

V usage is TRBV10-3 and J usage is TRBJ2-7, with TRBD1 identical over 8 bases. Germline CDR1 ENHRY, CDR2 SYGVKD. The CDR3 loop spans 13 amino acids. V dropped 0 bases and J dropped 5; count of bases not matched to a gene: 0. CDR3 loop: CAISESDRDEQYF. The CDR3 coding sequence is TGTGCCATCAGTGAGTCGGACAGGGACGAGCAGTACTTC.